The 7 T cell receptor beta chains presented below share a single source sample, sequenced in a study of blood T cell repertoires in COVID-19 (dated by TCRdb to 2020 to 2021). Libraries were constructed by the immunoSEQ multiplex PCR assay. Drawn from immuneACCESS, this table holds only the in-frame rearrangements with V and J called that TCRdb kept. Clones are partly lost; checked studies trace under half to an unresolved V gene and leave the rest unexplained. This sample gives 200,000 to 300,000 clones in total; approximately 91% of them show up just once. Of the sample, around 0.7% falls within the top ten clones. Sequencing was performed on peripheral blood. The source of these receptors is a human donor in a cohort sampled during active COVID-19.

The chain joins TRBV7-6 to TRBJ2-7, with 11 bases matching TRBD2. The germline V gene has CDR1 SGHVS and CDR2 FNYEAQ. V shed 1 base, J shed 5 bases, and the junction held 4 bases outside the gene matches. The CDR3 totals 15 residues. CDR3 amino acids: CASSLGLAGGNEQYF. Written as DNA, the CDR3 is TGTGCCAGCAGCTTAGGTCTAGCGGGAGGTAACGAGCAGTACTTC.

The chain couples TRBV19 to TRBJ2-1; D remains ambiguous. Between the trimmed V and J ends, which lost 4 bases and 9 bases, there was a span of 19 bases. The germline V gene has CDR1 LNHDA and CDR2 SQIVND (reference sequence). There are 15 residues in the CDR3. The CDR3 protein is CASSSPAEHGVEQFF. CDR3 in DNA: TGTGCCAGTAGTAGCCCCGCCGAGCACGGTGTTGAGCAGTTCTTC.

In DNA, the CDR3 is TGTGCCAGCCAGACAGGAATTGATAATTCACCCCTCCACTTT. Residues: CASQTGIDNSPLHF. The chain has TRBV7-2 and TRBJ1-6; D possibly corresponds to TRBD1 (6 bases). The CDR3 loop spans 14 amino acids. Germline V lookup: CDR1 SGHTA, CDR2 FQGNSA. Trimming stripped 8 bases from V and 5 bases from J, with 13 bases between.

CDR3 residues: CASQTGGQGRYEQYF. The CDR3 bases are TGTGCCAGCCAGACCGGAGGGCAGGGTAGATACGAGCAGTACTTC. V is TRBV25-1 and J is TRBJ2-7; possible D gene TRBD2, 6 bases. V was pared by 8 bases and J by 4 bases, with 21 bases between. This CDR3 has 15 residues. Germline V gives CDR1 MGHDK, CDR2 SYGVNS.

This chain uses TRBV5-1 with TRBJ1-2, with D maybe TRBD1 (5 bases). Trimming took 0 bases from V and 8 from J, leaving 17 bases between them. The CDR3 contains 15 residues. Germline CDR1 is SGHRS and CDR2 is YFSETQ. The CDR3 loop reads CASSLEGSQGSGYTF. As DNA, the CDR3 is TGCGCCAGCAGCTTGGAAGGGTCTCAGGGATCCGGCTACACCTTC.

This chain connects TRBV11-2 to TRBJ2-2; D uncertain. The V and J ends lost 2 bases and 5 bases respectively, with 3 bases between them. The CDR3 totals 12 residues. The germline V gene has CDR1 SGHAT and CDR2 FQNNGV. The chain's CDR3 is CASSLLTGELFF. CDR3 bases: TGTGCCAGCAGCTTACTGACCGGGGAGCTGTTTTTT.

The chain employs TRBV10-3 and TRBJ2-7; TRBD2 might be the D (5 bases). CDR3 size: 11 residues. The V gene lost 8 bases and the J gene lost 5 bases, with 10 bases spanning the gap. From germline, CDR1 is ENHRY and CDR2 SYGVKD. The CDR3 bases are TGTGCCATCTCCCAGGAGGACGAGCAGTACTTC. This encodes CAISQEDEQYF.